This T cell receptor beta chain was obtained from a study of blood T cell repertoires in COVID-19. Whole-study context: Some COVID-19 samples were acute and others convalescent; all came from the United States, Italy and Spain.

Original analysis: Nucleated cell number was recorded as an estimate derived from reference gene primer amplification. Using immunoSEQ multiplex PCR, the repertoire was profiled, and TCRdb retains in-frame clones only, with some absent. The V and J calls and clone size are taken from that table; D and trimming were inferred from the DNA. The repertoire holds under 60,000 clones, roughly nine tenths seen once, with approximately 28% in the top ten. This CDR3 is built from 13 residues. Deletions cut 4 bases from V and 7 bases from J, with 11 bases between. Looked up from germline, CDR1 is KGHSH and CDR2 is LQKENI.

The receptor was isolated from an elderly woman with acute or convalescent COVID-19. The V and J genes are TRBV18 and TRBJ2-1, with D possibly matching TRBD1 (5 bases). Sequences were obtained from peripheral blood. The CDR3: CASSRQWSNEQFF. For the CDR3, the DNA is TGTGCCAGCTCACGACAGTGGTCAAATGAGCAGTTCTTC. The variable domain in full, with the rest retrieved from reference TRBV18 and TRBJ2-1, is NAGVMQNPRHLVRRRGQEARLRCSPMKGHSHVYWYRQLPEEGLKFMVYLQKENIIDESGMPKERFSAEFPKEGPSILRIQQVVRGDSAAYFCASSRQWSNEQFFGPGTRLTVL.